This TCR beta chain was sequenced during a study of cytomegalovirus exposure and HLA in healthy donors. General study findings and limits: Being indistinguishable, some V segments were excluded, TRBV6-2 and TRBV6-3 among them.

The CDR3 extends over 12 amino acids. The V end was cut by 4 bases, the J end by 1 base, with 7 bases between. Germline V CDR1 and CDR2: GTSNPN, SVGIG (reference sequence). This clone was recorded a few times. Antigen: not known. PCR used 60 Vbeta primers and 13 Jbeta primers. TCRdb keeps only in-frame clones here, not all; method: immunoSEQ multiplex PCR. The sample records roughly 120,000 clones, 9.5% being singletons. The sequenced sample was PBMCs. The rearrangement uses TRBV30 and TRBJ1-1; D is unresolved. This receptor was obtained from a man aged 30 to 45 in good health and CMV-seronegative. In nucleotides, the CDR3 is TGTGCCTGGATTAGAGGGAACACTGAAGCTTTCTTT. This encodes CAWIRGNTEAFF.